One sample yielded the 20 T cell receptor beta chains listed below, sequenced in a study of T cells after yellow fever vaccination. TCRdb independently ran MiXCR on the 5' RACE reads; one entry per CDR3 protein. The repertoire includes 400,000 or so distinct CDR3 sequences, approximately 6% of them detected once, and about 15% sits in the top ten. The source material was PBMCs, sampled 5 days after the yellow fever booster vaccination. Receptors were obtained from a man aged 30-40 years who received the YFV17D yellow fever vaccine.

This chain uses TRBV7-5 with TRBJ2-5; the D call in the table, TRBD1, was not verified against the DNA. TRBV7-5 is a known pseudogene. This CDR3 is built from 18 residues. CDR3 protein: CIPVSAVIPGGGGETQYF. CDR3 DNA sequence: TGCATCCCTGTGTCTGCAGTCATCCCCGGGGGGGGCGGGGAGACCCAGTACTTC.

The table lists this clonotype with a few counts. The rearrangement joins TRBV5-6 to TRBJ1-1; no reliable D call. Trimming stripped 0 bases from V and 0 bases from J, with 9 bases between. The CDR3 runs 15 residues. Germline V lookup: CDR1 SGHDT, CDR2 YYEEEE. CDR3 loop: CASSLVGSMNTEAFF. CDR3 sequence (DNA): TGTGCCAGCAGCTTGGTCGGAAGCATGAACACTGAAGCTTTCTTT.

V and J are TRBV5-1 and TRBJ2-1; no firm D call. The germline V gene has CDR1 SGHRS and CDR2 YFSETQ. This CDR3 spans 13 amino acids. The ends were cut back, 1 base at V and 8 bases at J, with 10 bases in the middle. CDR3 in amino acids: CASSLTTVDEQFF. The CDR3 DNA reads TGCGCCAGCAGCTTGACTACCGTGGATGAGCAGTTCTTC.

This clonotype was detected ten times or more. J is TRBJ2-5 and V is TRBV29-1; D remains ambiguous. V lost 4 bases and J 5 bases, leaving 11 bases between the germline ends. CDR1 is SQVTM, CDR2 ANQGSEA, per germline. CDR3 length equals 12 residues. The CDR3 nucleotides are TGCAGCGTTGTGTTCCGAGCGGAGACCCAGTACTTC. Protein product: CSVVFRAETQYF.

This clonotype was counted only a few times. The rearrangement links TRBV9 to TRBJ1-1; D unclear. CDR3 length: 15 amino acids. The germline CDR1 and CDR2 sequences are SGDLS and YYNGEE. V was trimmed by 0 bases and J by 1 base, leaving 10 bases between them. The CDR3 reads CASSVGGSRNTEAFF. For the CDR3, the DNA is TGTGCCAGCAGCGTAGGTGGCAGCCGGAACACTGAAGCTTTCTTT.

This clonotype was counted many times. CDR3 region: CASSFTGQNLEPQHF. The DNA of the CDR3 is TGTGCCAGCAGCTTCACGGGACAGAATCTTGAGCCCCAGCATTTT. This chain joins TRBV5-6 and TRBJ1-5; 7 bases map to TRBD1. J lost 8 bases, V lost 2 bases, and 10 bases had no gene match. The CDR3 is 15 residues long. The germline gives CDR1 SGHDT, CDR2 YYEEEE.

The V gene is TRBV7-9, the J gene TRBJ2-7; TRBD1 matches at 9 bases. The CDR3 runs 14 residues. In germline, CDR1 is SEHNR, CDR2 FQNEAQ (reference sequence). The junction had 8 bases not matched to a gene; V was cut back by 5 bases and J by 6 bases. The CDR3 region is CASSRGQGITEQYF. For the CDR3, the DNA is TGTGCCAGCAGCCGGGGACAGGGTATCACCGAGCAGTACTTC.

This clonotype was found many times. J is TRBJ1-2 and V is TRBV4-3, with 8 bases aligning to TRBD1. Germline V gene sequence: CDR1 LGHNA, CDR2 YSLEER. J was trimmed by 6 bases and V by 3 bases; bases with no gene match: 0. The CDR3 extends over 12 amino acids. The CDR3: CASSQTGDGYTF. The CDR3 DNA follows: TGCGCCAGCAGCCAGACAGGGGATGGCTACACCTTC.

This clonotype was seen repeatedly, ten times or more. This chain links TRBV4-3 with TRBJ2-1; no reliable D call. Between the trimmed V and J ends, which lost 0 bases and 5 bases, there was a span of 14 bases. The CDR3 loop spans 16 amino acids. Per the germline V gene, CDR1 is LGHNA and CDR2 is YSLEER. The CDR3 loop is CASSQDMGSADNEQFF. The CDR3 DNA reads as TGCGCCAGCAGCCAAGATATGGGCAGCGCGGACAATGAGCAGTTCTTC.

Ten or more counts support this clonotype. The chain's CDR3 is CSARPRQGYGSPLHF. The CDR3 DNA reads as TGCAGTGCTAGACCGCGGCAGGGATACGGGTCACCCCTCCACTTT. The chain employs TRBV20-1 and TRBJ1-6; possible D gene TRBD1, 5 bases. V was clipped by 2 bases and J by 10 bases, with 18 bases between them. The germline V gene has CDR1 DFQATT and CDR2 SNEGSKA (reference sequence). This CDR3 comprises 15 residues.

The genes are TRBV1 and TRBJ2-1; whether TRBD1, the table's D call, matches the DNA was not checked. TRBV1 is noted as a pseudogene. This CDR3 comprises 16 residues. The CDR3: CTSSPRQRCNYNEQFF. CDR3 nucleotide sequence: TGCACCAGCAGCCCCCGGCAGCGGTGCAACTACAATGAGCAGTTCTTC.

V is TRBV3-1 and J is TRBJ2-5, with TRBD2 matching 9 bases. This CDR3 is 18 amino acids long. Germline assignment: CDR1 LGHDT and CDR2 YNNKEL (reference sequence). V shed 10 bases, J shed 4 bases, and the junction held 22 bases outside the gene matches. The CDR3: CATSQDRPSGVYGETQYF. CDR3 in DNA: TGTGCCACCTCCCAAGACAGGCCTAGCGGGGTGTATGGAGAGACCCAGTACTTC.

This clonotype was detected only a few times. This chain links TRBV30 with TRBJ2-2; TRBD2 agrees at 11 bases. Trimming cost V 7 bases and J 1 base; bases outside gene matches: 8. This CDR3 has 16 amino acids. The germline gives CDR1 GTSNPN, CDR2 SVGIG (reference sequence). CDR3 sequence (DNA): TGTGCCTCAAGTTCTAGCGGGAGGAAGAACACCGGGGAGCTGTTTTTT. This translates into CASSSSGRKNTGELFF.

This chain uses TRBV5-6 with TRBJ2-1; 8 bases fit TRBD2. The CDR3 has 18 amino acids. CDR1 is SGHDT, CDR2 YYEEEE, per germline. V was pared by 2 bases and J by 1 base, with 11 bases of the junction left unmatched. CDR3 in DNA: TGTGCCAGCAGCTTTTCCTGGAGCGGGAGTCGGTCCTACAATGAGCAGTTCTTC. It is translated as CASSFSWSGSRSYNEQFF.

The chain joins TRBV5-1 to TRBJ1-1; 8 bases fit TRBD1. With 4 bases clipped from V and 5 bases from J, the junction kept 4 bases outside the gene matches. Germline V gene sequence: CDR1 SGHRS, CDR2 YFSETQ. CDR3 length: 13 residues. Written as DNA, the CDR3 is TGCGCCAGCAGCCAGGGGGCCGGTACTGAAGCTTTCTTT. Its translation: CASSQGAGTEAFF.

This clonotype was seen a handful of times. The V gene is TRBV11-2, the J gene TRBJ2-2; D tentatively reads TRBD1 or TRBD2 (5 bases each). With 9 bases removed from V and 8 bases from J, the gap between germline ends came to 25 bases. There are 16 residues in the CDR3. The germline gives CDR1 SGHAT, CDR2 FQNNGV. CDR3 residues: CASTSGRPMKQGELFF. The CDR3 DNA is TGTGCCAGTACCTCGGGACGCCCCATGAAACAGGGGGAGCTGTTTTTT.

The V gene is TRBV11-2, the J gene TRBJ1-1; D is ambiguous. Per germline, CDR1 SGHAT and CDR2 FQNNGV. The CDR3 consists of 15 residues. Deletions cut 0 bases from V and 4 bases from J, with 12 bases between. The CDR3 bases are TGTGCCAGCAGCTTAGATACGGGGTCGGCCACTGAAGCTTTCTTT. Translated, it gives CASSLDTGSATEAFF.

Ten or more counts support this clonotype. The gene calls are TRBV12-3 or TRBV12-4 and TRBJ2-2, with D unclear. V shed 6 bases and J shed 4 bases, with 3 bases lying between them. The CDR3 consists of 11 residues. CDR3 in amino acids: CASRVTGELFF. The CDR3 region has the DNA TGTGCCAGCAGGGTCACCGGGGAGCTGTTTTTT.

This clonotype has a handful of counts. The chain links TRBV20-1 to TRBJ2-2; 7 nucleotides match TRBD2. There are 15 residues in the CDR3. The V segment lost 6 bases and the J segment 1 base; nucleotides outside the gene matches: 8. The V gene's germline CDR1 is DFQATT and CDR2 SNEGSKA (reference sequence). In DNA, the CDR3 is TGCAGTGCCCCCAAGGGAGGGTTGAACACCGGGGAGCTGTTTTTT. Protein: CSAPKGGLNTGELFF.

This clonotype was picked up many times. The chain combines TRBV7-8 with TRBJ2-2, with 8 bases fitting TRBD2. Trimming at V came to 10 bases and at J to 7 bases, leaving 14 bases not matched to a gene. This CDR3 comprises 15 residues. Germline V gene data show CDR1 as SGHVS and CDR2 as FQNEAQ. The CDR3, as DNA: TGTGCCACACCGCGGGAGGCCCTCAACGACGGGGAGCTGTTTTTT. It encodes CATPREALNDGELFF.